This TCR beta chain originates from a study of vaccination and CD4 T cells after COVID-19. Study details: The study enrolled six male and four female convalescents, two of whom were Hispanic.

Sequencing of the DNA from cultured CD4+ T cells was carried out with the Oncomine TCR Beta short-read assay. Via MiXCR, TCRdb re-called the PCR reads, giving one row per CDR3 protein. This table has more than 6,000 distinct CDR3 sequences, 45% appearing once. This clonotype was recorded only once. What it binds is unknown. Treatment: approximately nine-day PBMC culture with coronavirus spike peptide pools or control peptides (ViraFEST assay). Positive PCR tests were logged from March through December 2020, ahead of US Alpha, Beta and Delta variants. IL-2 (about 10 IU/ml) and peptide pools (around 10 ug/ml) were added to cultures of approximately 2.2 million PBMCs per well. The CDR3 length is 16 residues. Study-wide points: Spike mono-reactivity was shown by 304 of 307 vaccine-specific clones in convalescent patients.

The sequence was collected from a human donor who had recovered from COVID-19. The rearrangement links TRBV12-1 to TRBJ2-3; TRBD2, the table's D call, was not compared with the DNA. TRBV12-1 has pseudogene status. The sequenced sample consisted of CD4+ T cells from blood, cultured in vitro. The CDR3 reads CASSSGLAGREDTQYF. The CDR3 DNA sequence: TGTGCCAGCAGCTCGGGACTAGCGGGGCGGGAAGATACGCAGTATTTT.